Listed here are 27 T cell receptor beta chains from one sample, sequenced in a study of immune evolution from preneoplasia to lung adenocarcinoma. Data came from immunoSEQ multiplex PCR; TCRdb stores just in-frame clones and leaves some out. The top ten hold roughly 8% of the sample, which has approximately 4,900 clones, under 80% seen once. Sample: FFPE minimally invasive lung adenocarcinoma tissue. These receptors were collected from a person in their 70s with lung adenocarcinoma.

This chain links TRBV30 with TRBJ2-3; 12 nucleotides match TRBD2. The junction had 7 bases not matched to a gene; V was cut back by 0 bases and J by 0 bases. This CDR3 is built from 18 residues. Germline V gives CDR1 GTSNPN, CDR2 SVGIG (reference sequence). CDR3 sequence (DNA): TGTGCCTGGAGTGTCGTCCCCGGACTAGCGGGGAGCACAGATACGCAGTATTTT. Its protein product is CAWSVVPGLAGSTDTQYF. The variable domain in full, with the rest retrieved from reference TRBV30 and TRBJ2-3, is SQTIHQWPATLVQPVGSPLSLECTVEGTSNPNLYWYRQAAGRGLQLLFYSVGIGQISSEVPQNLSASRPQDRQFILSSKKLLLSDSGFYLCAWSVVPGLAGSTDTQYFGPGTRLTVL.

The rearrangement uses TRBV4-1 and TRBJ2-3; 7 bases are a match to TRBD2. The CDR3 sequence is 16 residues long. V shed 0 bases, J shed 4 bases, and the junction held 7 bases outside the gene matches. CDR1 is MGHRA and CDR2 is YSYEKL in the germline V gene. The CDR3 region has the DNA TGCGCCAGCAGCCAAGAGTTTAGGGCGGGAGCAGATACGCAGTATTTT. The encoded protein is CASSQEFRAGADTQYF.

The chain combines TRBV5-1 with TRBJ1-1, with 8 bases that match TRBD1. CDR3 size: 14 residues. J gave up 4 bases and V 2 bases, and 4 bases lay outside the gene matches. Germline-derived CDR1 and CDR2 are SGHRS and YFSETQ. This CDR3 reads CASSLQGGATEAFF. The CDR3, as DNA: TGCGCCAGCAGCTTACAGGGGGGGGCCACTGAAGCTTTCTTT. Together with reference TRBV5-1 and TRBJ1-1, the CDR3 gives the full variable domain: KAGVTQTPRYLIKTRGQQVTLSCSPISGHRSVSWYQQTPGQGLQFLFEYFSETQRNKGNFPGRFSGRQFSNSRSEMNVSTLELGDSALYLCASSLQGGATEAFFGQGTRLTVV.

The V and J genes are TRBV5-4 and TRBJ2-1; D not resolved. Between the trimmed V and J ends, which lost 1 base and 7 bases, there was a span of 6 bases. The CDR3 contains 12 residues. Germline CDR1 and CDR2: SGHNT and YYREEE (reference sequence). CDR3 sequence (DNA): TGTGCCAGCAGCTTGACTCAGAATGAGCAGTTCTTC. Its translation: CASSLTQNEQFF.

This clone has only a few counts. Other DNA sequences in the same sample also yield this CDR3. The gene calls are TRBV11-2 and TRBJ2-2; D unresolved. Germline V gene lookup returns CDR1 SGHAT and CDR2 FQNNGV. Trimming removed 2 bases from V and 5 bases from J, with 9 bases in between. The CDR3 contains 14 residues. The CDR3 here is CASSLNAGTGELFF. The CDR3 DNA reads TGTGCCAGCAGCTTAAATGCCGGGACCGGGGAGCTGTTTTTT.

CDR3 DNA sequence: TGTGCCAGCAGCTTGGTGGGCAGGGGTAATAATTCACCCCTCCACTTT. It specifies CASSLVGRGNNSPLHF. The chain couples TRBV5-5 to TRBJ1-6, with a weak D call TRBD1 (6 bases). Trimming left V 0 bases short and J 5 bases short, with 12 bases between. Germline V lookup: CDR1 SGHKS, CDR2 YYEKEE (reference sequence). The CDR3 spans 16 residues. Drawing the rest from reference TRBV5-5 and TRBJ1-6, the complete variable domain is DAGVTQSPTHLIKTRGQQVTLRCSPISGHKSVSWYQQVLGQGPQFIFQYYEKEERGRGNFPDRFSARQFPNYSSELNVNALLLGDSALYLCASSLVGRGNNSPLHFGNGTRLTVT.

This chain links TRBV5-1 with TRBJ1-3, with 7 nucleotides matching TRBD1. Per the germline V gene, CDR1 is SGHRS and CDR2 is YFSETQ. The CDR3 covers 15 residues. The J segment lost 2 bases and the V segment lost 2 bases, leaving 4 bases of the junction unmatched. DNA of the CDR3: TGCGCCAGCAGCTTTCAGGGGGTGACTGGAAACACCATATATTTT. It encodes CASSFQGVTGNTIYF.

The V call is TRBV7-9, the J call TRBJ1-2; 11 nucleotides match TRBD1. The junction had 9 bases not matched to a gene; V was cut back by 5 bases and J by 4 bases. Germline V lookup: CDR1 SEHNR, CDR2 FQNEAQ (reference sequence). The CDR3 contains 16 residues. This chain's CDR3 is CASSPGQGASVYGYTF. CDR3 nucleotides: TGTGCCAGCAGCCCCGGACAGGGGGCGAGTGTCTATGGCTACACCTTC.

This clone qualifies as large. V and J are TRBV15 and TRBJ1-5, with D possibly matching TRBD1 (6 bases). The CDR3 runs 14 residues. Trimming cost V 6 bases and J 6 bases, with 15 bases left between them. Per the germline V gene, CDR1 is LNHNV and CDR2 is YYDKDF (reference sequence). The CDR3 bases are TGTGCCACCAGTAATTCGGGACAAACTCAGCCCCAGCATTTT. Amino acids: CATSNSGQTQPQHF.

The chain employs TRBV9 and TRBJ2-2, with D possibly matching TRBD2 (7 bases). The germline V gene has CDR1 SGDLS and CDR2 YYNGEE. CDR3 length: 18 amino acids. Trimming stripped 0 bases from V and 5 bases from J, with 20 bases between. DNA for the CDR3: TGTGCCAGCAGCGTAGAAGGGGGGGCAGGTCCTGATACCGGGGAGCTGTTTTTT. It specifies CASSVEGGAGPDTGELFF.

The chain couples TRBV5-1 to TRBJ2-7; 7 nucleotides agree with TRBD2. Germline V gene sequence: CDR1 SGHRS, CDR2 YFSETQ. The junction had 1 base not matched to a gene; V was cut back by 3 bases and J by 7 bases. The CDR3 runs to 11 residues. CDR3 region: CASSWGGEQYF. CDR3 nucleotides: TGCGCCAGCAGCTGGGGGGGGGAGCAGTACTTC.

The chain links TRBV7-6 to TRBJ2-2; 9 bases match TRBD2. J gave up 0 bases and V 2 bases, and 4 bases lay outside the gene matches. The V gene's germline CDR1 is SGHVS and CDR2 FNYEAQ. The length of the CDR3 is 17 residues. CDR3 sequence reads: CASSLTGGGANTGELFF. CDR3 coding DNA: TGTGCCAGCAGCTTAACGGGCGGGGGGGCGAACACCGGGGAGCTGTTTTTT.

This clone occurred a few times. The chain joins TRBV7-3 to TRBJ2-3; D is unclear. Trimming pared 1 base from V and 1 base from J, leaving 18 bases between. This CDR3 has 18 residues. Germline assignment: CDR1 SGHTA and CDR2 FQGTGA. Written as DNA, the CDR3 is TGTGCCAGCAGCTTAAGCGCGGCTAGGGCCTCGGGCACAGATACGCAGTATTTT. Amino acids: CASSLSAARASGTDTQYF.

The chain is built from TRBV2 and TRBJ2-1; D is unresolved. Germline values: CDR1 SNHLY, CDR2 FYNNEI. Trimming removed 6 bases at V and 7 bases at J, with 13 bases between. The CDR3 consists of 13 residues. The DNA of the CDR3 is TGTGCCAGCAGCGGCGCCCTAGGGAATGAGCAGTTCTTC. Its protein is CASSGALGNEQFF.

V and J are TRBV5-6 and TRBJ1-2; 8 bases match TRBD1. CDR3 length: 15 amino acids. Unmatched junction bases numbered 8, after V lost 3 bases and J lost 4 bases. Germline-derived CDR1 and CDR2 are SGHDT and YYEEEE. CDR3 in amino acids: CASSSTDRASYGYTF. The DNA of the CDR3 is TGTGCCAGCAGCTCGACGGACAGGGCAAGCTATGGCTACACCTTC.

The chain has TRBV10-2 and TRBJ2-7, with D perhaps matching TRBD1 or TRBD2 (5 bases each). The V end was cut by 7 bases, the J end by 2 bases, with 12 bases between. Germline V gives CDR1 WSHSY, CDR2 SAAADI. CDR3 length: 13 residues. DNA of the CDR3: TGCGCCAGCACCCCGGGGACGACCTACGAGCAGTACTTC. It yields the protein CASTPGTTYEQYF.

By share, this clone counts as large. The CDR3 DNA reads TGTGCCAGCAGCTTTTCGGGGACTCAAGAGACCCAGTACTTC. Protein: CASSFSGTQETQYF. The chain is built from TRBV7-9 and TRBJ2-5; a weak D match, TRBD2 (6 bases). The germline CDR1 and CDR2 sequences are SEHNR and FQNEAQ (reference sequence). V lost 3 bases and J lost 2, with 10 bases in between. This CDR3 is 14 amino acids long.

The V and J genes are TRBV30 and TRBJ2-2, with D possibly called TRBD1 or TRBD2 (6 bases each). Deletions cut 0 bases from V and 1 base from J, with 12 bases between. The CDR3 sequence is 16 residues long. Per the germline V gene, CDR1 is GTSNPN and CDR2 is SVGIG (reference sequence). CDR3 sequence reads: CAWSVQGTWNTGELFF. CDR3 nucleotides: TGTGCCTGGAGTGTCCAGGGGACTTGGAACACCGGGGAGCTGTTTTTT.

This clone was seen a single time. This chain connects TRBV5-1 to TRBJ2-5, with 11 bases aligning to TRBD2. Germline loops: CDR1 SGHRS, CDR2 YFSETQ. The CDR3 extends over 16 amino acids. V was pared by 4 bases and J by 5 bases, with 10 bases of the junction left unmatched. The CDR3 loop reads CASSRSGRADSETQYF. CDR3 in DNA: TGCGCCAGCAGCCGTAGCGGGAGGGCCGATAGCGAGACCCAGTACTTC.

The CDR3 bases are TGTGCCAGCAGCTTATCGTCCGGGGCCAACGTCCTGACTTTC. It translates to CASSLSSGANVLTF. V gene TRBV7-8 combines with J gene TRBJ2-6; D is undetermined. This CDR3 spans 14 amino acids. Deletions cut 2 bases from V and 4 bases from J, with 6 bases between. The germline CDR1 and CDR2 sequences are SGHVS and FQNEAQ.

The chain has TRBV29-1 and TRBJ2-5, with D unclear. CDR3 length: 16 residues. The germline CDR1 and CDR2 sequences are SQVTM and ANQGSEA. V was clipped by 1 base and J by 2 bases, with 17 bases between them. CDR3 amino acids: CSVEGYTSGPQETQYF. The CDR3 DNA sequence: TGCAGCGTTGAAGGCTATACCTCCGGGCCACAAGAGACCCAGTACTTC.

The gene calls are TRBV5-8 and TRBJ2-3; 9 positions agree with TRBD2. Per the germline V gene, CDR1 is SGHTS and CDR2 is YDEGEE. The CDR3 length is 15 residues. The J segment lost 5 bases and the V segment lost 2 bases, leaving 6 bases of the junction unmatched. CDR3 bases: TGTGCCAGCAGCTTCCTAGGCGGGGGGGAAGATACGCAGTATTTT. Protein: CASSFLGGGEDTQYF.

The genes are TRBV11-2 and TRBJ2-1; D remains ambiguous. This CDR3 is built from 16 residues. CDR1 SGHAT and CDR2 FQNNGV come from the germline V gene. V was trimmed by 1 base and J by 0 bases, leaving 10 bases between them. DNA of the CDR3: TGTGCCAGCAGCTTAGTATTCGCTGTCTCCTACAATGAGCAGTTCTTC. This gives the protein CASSLVFAVSYNEQFF.

The chain combines TRBV28 with TRBJ2-7; tentatively, D is TRBD1 (5 bases). The CDR3 covers 15 residues. The germline gives CDR1 MDHEN, CDR2 SYDVKM. Trimming removed 6 bases at V and 0 bases at J, with 15 bases between. The CDR3 protein is CASRTDGASSYEQYF. CDR3 nucleotide sequence: TGTGCCAGCAGGACAGATGGGGCGAGCTCCTACGAGCAGTACTTC.

The chain recombines TRBV28 with TRBJ2-5, with D possibly being TRBD2 (6 bases). The germline V and J ends were trimmed by 3 bases and 0 bases, with 14 bases remaining between them. CDR1 MDHEN and CDR2 SYDVKM come from the germline V gene. The CDR3 covers 16 residues. The CDR3 spells CASSLAGTLYQETQYF. In DNA, the CDR3 is TGTGCCAGCAGTTTGGCGGGGACGCTGTACCAAGAGACCCAGTACTTC.

This clone has just a few counts. The chain has TRBV5-4 and TRBJ2-5; possible D gene TRBD1, 5 bases. Germline values: CDR1 SGHNT, CDR2 YYREEE (reference sequence). Trimming stripped 0 bases from V and 0 bases from J, with 12 bases between. The CDR3 loop spans 16 amino acids. The CDR3 nucleotides read TGTGCCAGCAGCTTGGCCCTGACAGCCAACCAAGAGACCCAGTACTTC. Encoded protein: CASSLALTANQETQYF.

This clone showed up just a few times. CDR3 bases: TGTGCCAGCACTGCGGGGGGTTTCACAGATACGCAGTATTTT. It yields the protein CASTAGGFTDTQYF. The chain carries TRBV28 and TRBJ2-3; TRBD2 matches 8 bases. The J segment lost 2 bases and the V segment lost 7 bases, leaving 5 bases of the junction unmatched. CDR1 is MDHEN and CDR2 is SYDVKM in the germline V gene. This CDR3 is built from 14 residues.